This TCR beta chain derives from a study of blood T cell repertoires in COVID-19. Study-wide context: Acute and convalescent COVID-19 samples came from the United States, Italy and Spain.

The method was immunoSEQ multiplex PCR; TCRdb's version includes in-frame clones alone and lacks a portion of them. This table holds tens of thousands of clones, just under 90% found once. This clone appeared a single time. The CDR3 is made up of 15 amino acids. Germline V gene data show CDR1 as MNHEY and CDR2 as SVGAGI. Unmatched junction bases numbered 8, after V lost 6 bases and J lost 6 bases. V is TRBV6-5 and J is TRBJ1-6; 7 positions match TRBD1. This clonotype was sampled from an older woman with COVID-19, enrolled during active disease. Specimen: peripheral blood. The CDR3: CASSAADRANSPLHF. The CDR3, as DNA: TGTGCCAGCAGCGCTGCTGACAGGGCTAATTCACCCCTCCACTTT.